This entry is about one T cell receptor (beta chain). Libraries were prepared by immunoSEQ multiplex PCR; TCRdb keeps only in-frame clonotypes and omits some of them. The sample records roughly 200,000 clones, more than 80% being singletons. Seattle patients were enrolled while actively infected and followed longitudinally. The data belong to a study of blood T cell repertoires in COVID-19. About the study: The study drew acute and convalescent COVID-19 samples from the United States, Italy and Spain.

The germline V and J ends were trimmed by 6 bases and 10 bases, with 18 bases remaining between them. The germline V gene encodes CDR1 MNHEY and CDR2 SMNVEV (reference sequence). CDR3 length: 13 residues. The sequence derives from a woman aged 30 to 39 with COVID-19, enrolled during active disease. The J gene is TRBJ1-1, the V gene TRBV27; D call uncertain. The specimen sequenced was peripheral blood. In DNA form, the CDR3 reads TGTGCCAGCAGCAAGACCACAGAGCACGCAGCTTTCTTT. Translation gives CASSKTTEHAAFF.